A single sample gave rise to the 26 T cell receptor beta chains below, sequenced in a study of naive and memory T cell subsets. Findings and limits, study-wide: Naive repertoires, especially CD8, held a few larger clonotypes, possibly memory cells re-expressing CD45RA.

The beta constant-region primer was an equimolar mix of two oligonucleotides covering TRBC1 and TRBC2. Ligated cDNA was amplified by four rounds of PCR with nested alpha and beta constant-region primers and SP2. Each CDR3 protein is one row after TCRdb ran MiXCR on the UMI-ligation and nested PCR reads. The sample includes approximately 150,000 distinct CDR3 sequences, roughly 23% of them seen just once. No antigens are known for them. Specimen: naive CD4+ T cells from blood. The receptors shown here come from a human donor in good health.

The chain joins TRBV5-1 to TRBJ2-5; possibly TRBD1 for D (6 bases). Deletions cut 4 bases from V and 9 bases from J, with 22 bases between. Germline V gene data show CDR1 as SGHRS and CDR2 as YFSETQ. The CDR3 totals 15 residues. CDR3 sequence reads: CASSPGRSGDMAQYF. In DNA form, the CDR3 reads TGCGCCAGCAGCCCAGGTCGGTCAGGGGATATGGCCCAGTACTTC.

This rearrangement joins TRBV20-1 to TRBJ1-6, with D tentatively TRBD1 (6 bases). The CDR3 has 12 residues. V was pared by 6 bases and J by 9 bases, with 12 bases between. CDR1 is DFQATT, CDR2 SNEGSKA, per germline (reference sequence). The CDR3 DNA is TGCAGTGCGAGGGGGGCGGGTTCACCCCTCCACTTT. Its translation: CSARGAGSPLHF.

The chain couples TRBV7-9 to TRBJ2-7; no clear D gene. V shed 7 bases and J shed 3 bases, with 13 bases lying between them. The CDR3 is 13 residues long. Germline CDR1 is SEHNR and CDR2 is FQNEAQ (reference sequence). The CDR3 loop is CASNRAPLYEQYF. DNA of the CDR3: TGTGCCAGCAACAGAGCCCCCCTCTACGAGCAGTACTTC.

This clonotype was picked up many times. The V gene is TRBV25-1, the J gene TRBJ2-7; 7 bases map to TRBD1. Germline-derived CDR1 and CDR2 are MGHDK and SYGVNS. V gave up 7 bases and J gave up 0 bases; unmatched junction bases: 3. The CDR3 totals 13 residues. This chain's CDR3 is CASKRDSSYEQYF. As DNA, the CDR3 is TGTGCCAGCAAACGGGACAGCTCCTACGAGCAGTACTTC.

This clonotype occurred many times. The rearrangement uses TRBV4-3 and TRBJ2-3, with a weak D call TRBD2 (6 bases). The germline gives CDR1 LGHNA, CDR2 YSLEER. There are 15 residues in the CDR3. Trimming shortened V by 0 bases and J by 4 bases, and 11 bases separated the two germline ends. The CDR3 region has the DNA TGCGCCAGCAGCCAAGAGGGGGGTGAGGCAGATACGCAGTATTTT. This encodes CASSQEGGEADTQYF.

This clonotype was picked up a small number of times. The rearrangement joins TRBV5-1 to TRBJ2-5, with D tentatively TRBD2 (5 bases). The germline V and J ends were trimmed by 6 bases and 5 bases, with 17 bases remaining between them. Germline V CDR1 and CDR2: SGHRS, YFSETQ. The CDR3 length is 14 residues. This CDR3 reads CASNLAAGRETQYF. Here the CDR3 DNA reads TGCGCCAGCAATCTGGCGGCGGGCCGGGAGACCCAGTACTTC.

The sample holds many counts of this clonotype. The chain joins TRBV28 to TRBJ2-1; D not resolved. Per the germline V gene, CDR1 is MDHEN and CDR2 is SYDVKM. The ends were cut back, 3 bases at V and 10 bases at J, with 13 bases in the middle. The CDR3 covers 13 residues. CDR3 in amino acids: CASSFSGVKEQFF. The CDR3 DNA sequence: TGTGCCAGCAGTTTTTCTGGAGTCAAGGAGCAGTTCTTC.

V and J are TRBV11-2 and TRBJ2-7, with TRBD1 matching 11 bases. There are 16 residues in the CDR3. Germline V CDR1 and CDR2: SGHAT, FQNNGV. The V gene end was trimmed by 9 bases and the J gene end by 6 bases; junction bases not matched to a gene: 16. The CDR3 nucleotides are TGTGCCAGACCGGACAGGGGGCTTCTTTTTTTACGCGAGCAGTACTTC. Translated, it gives CARPDRGLLFLREQYF.

The chain has TRBV11-2 and TRBJ1-2; possibly TRBD1 for D (6 bases). This CDR3 contains 15 residues. Germline values: CDR1 SGHAT, CDR2 FQNNGV. V was clipped by 1 base and J by 4 bases, with 13 bases between them. The DNA of the CDR3 is TGTGCCAGCAGCTTAGGTTCAGGGGCCCCCTATGGCTACACCTTC. As protein: CASSLGSGAPYGYTF.

This chain uses TRBV20-1 with TRBJ1-2; 7 bases line up with TRBD1. The CDR3 is 16 residues long. Germline V CDR1 and CDR2: DFQATT, SNEGSKA (reference sequence). V shed 4 bases, J shed 4 bases, and the junction held 15 bases outside the gene matches. The CDR3 region has the DNA TGCAGTGCTACGAGGGACAGTTCCGGGGTACGCTATGGCTACACCTTC. It codes for CSATRDSSGVRYGYTF.

The chain links TRBV5-5 to TRBJ2-5; TRBD1 or TRBD2 may be the D gene (5 bases each). This CDR3 has 13 amino acids. V was cut by 4 bases and J by 4 bases, with 11 bases left in between. Germline values: CDR1 SGHKS, CDR2 YYEKEE (reference sequence). CDR3 residues: CASSPEGLETQYF. CDR3 sequence (DNA): TGTGCCAGCAGCCCCGAGGGGTTAGAGACCCAGTACTTC.

The genes are TRBV12-3 or TRBV12-4 and TRBJ2-3; D gene ambiguous. The length of the CDR3 is 15 residues. Trimming pared 2 bases from V and 1 base from J, leaving 10 bases between. In DNA form, the CDR3 reads TGTGCCAGCAGTTTAAACCAACCTGGCACAGATACGCAGTATTTT. As protein: CASSLNQPGTDTQYF.

This clonotype was detected a few times. The V call is TRBV28, the J call TRBJ2-7; 7 bases line up with TRBD1. The CDR3 spans 14 residues. Germline CDR1 and CDR2: MDHEN and SYDVKM. V lost 7 bases, J lost 5 bases, and 11 bases stayed unmatched. CDR3 sequence reads: CASNTRQGSHEQYF. The CDR3 coding sequence is TGTGCCAGCAATACTAGACAGGGTAGCCACGAGCAGTACTTC.

The gene calls are TRBV6-1 and TRBJ1-1; no firm D call. This CDR3 is 11 amino acids long. Germline V gene lookup returns CDR1 MNHNS and CDR2 SASEGT. Trimming shortened V by 4 bases and J by 7 bases, and 7 bases separated the two germline ends. CDR3 nucleotide sequence: TGTGCCAGCAGTGGGGCAATTGAAGCTTTCTTT. Translation: CASSGAIEAFF.

The rearrangement links TRBV29-1 to TRBJ1-1; D ambiguous. The CDR3 consists of 13 residues. CDR1 is SQVTM and CDR2 is ANQGSEA in the germline V gene. V dropped 4 bases and J dropped 5 bases, with 14 bases sitting between them. This chain's CDR3 is CSVVAQVGTEAFF. The CDR3 nucleotides read TGCAGCGTTGTTGCGCAGGTCGGGACTGAAGCTTTCTTT.

This clonotype has just a few counts. The chain carries TRBV29-1 and TRBJ2-5; no clear D. Between the trimmed V and J ends, which lost 5 bases and 4 bases, there was a span of 17 bases. The CDR3 is 14 amino acids. Germline CDR1 reads SQVTM; CDR2 reads ANQGSEA. The CDR3 nucleotides read TGCAGCGTTTCCGCCCGACTGACTGGAGAGACCCAGTACTTC. Translating gives CSVSARLTGETQYF.

This clonotype was detected only a few times. This sequence joins TRBV12-3 or TRBV12-4 and TRBJ2-7; possible D gene TRBD2, 5 bases. With 3 bases removed from V and 2 bases from J, the gap between germline ends came to 17 bases. This CDR3 is 16 amino acids long. CDR3 region: CASSFIPWAGPYEQYF. Written as DNA, the CDR3 is TGTGCCAGCAGTTTTATCCCCTGGGCGGGTCCCTACGAGCAGTACTTC.

The sample holds a few counts of this clonotype. The chain carries TRBV4-3 and TRBJ2-1; D remains unclear. V was cut by 3 bases and J by 3 bases, with 12 bases left in between. In germline, CDR1 is LGHNA, CDR2 YSLEER. The CDR3 has 15 residues. The CDR3 DNA reads as TGCGCCAGCAGCCAGACCCCTCTAAGCTACAATGAGCAGTTCTTC. Translated: CASSQTPLSYNEQFF.

This clonotype was observed many times. The CDR3 nucleotides are TGTGCCAGCAGCACCAGGACTAGCGGGTCTAGCACAGATACGCAGTATTTT. It codes for CASSTRTSGSSTDTQYF. The V gene is TRBV27, the J gene TRBJ2-3, with 11 bases aligning to TRBD2. Germline V gives CDR1 MNHEY, CDR2 SMNVEV (reference sequence). V dropped 6 bases and J dropped 0; count of bases not matched to a gene: 8. The CDR3 has 17 residues.

The chain joins TRBV6-6 to TRBJ1-5, with 7 bases identical to TRBD1. The CDR3 is made up of 14 amino acids. With 6 bases clipped from V and 7 bases from J, the junction kept 9 bases outside the gene matches. The germline gives CDR1 MNHNY, CDR2 SVGAGI (reference sequence). The DNA of the CDR3 is TGTGCCAGCAGGGGGAGACAGGGAGGACAGCCCCAGCATTTT. Protein: CASRGRQGGQPQHF.

This chain uses TRBV5-1 with TRBJ2-3; tentative D call: TRBD2 (7 bases). CDR1 SGHRS and CDR2 YFSETQ come from the germline V gene. Trimming pared 7 bases from V and 0 bases from J, leaving 12 bases between. The CDR3 loop spans 14 amino acids. CDR3 protein: CASQGGLSTDTQYF. Written as DNA, the CDR3 is TGCGCCAGCCAAGGGGGACTAAGCACAGATACGCAGTATTTT.

A remark on this clonotype: Just one base apart from a much larger clone, this may be a read error. The V call is TRBV3-1, the J call TRBJ2-1; D gene unclear. V dropped 4 bases and J dropped 0 bases, with 7 bases sitting between them. Germline V gene sequence: CDR1 LGHDT, CDR2 YNNKEL (reference sequence). The CDR3 loop spans 14 amino acids. Written as DNA, the CDR3 is TGTGCCAGCAGCCCGAGCTACTCCTACAATGAGCAGTTCTTC. This codes for CASSPSYSYNEQFF.

This clonotype has a handful of counts. The chain uses TRBV12-3 or TRBV12-4 and TRBJ2-7; TRBD1 aligns across 8 bases. The CDR3 length is 13 residues. Trimming took 7 bases from V and 6 from J; bases not matched to a gene: 8. CDR3 in amino acids: CASKLGQAAEQYF. Here the CDR3 DNA reads TGTGCCAGCAAATTGGGACAGGCGGCCGAGCAGTACTTC.

This clonotype has more than one count but fewer than ten. The chain is built from TRBV29-1 and TRBJ1-2, with 7 positions matching TRBD1. Trimming removed 5 bases from V and 2 bases from J; junction bases left unmatched: 8. Germline V gene lookup returns CDR1 SQVTM and CDR2 ANQGSEA. This CDR3 has 14 residues. The CDR3 region has the DNA TGCAGCGTTAATACAGGGGCGCAGAACTATGGCTACACCTTC. It yields the protein CSVNTGAQNYGYTF.

This clonotype appeared a few times. The chain joins TRBV3-1 to TRBJ2-7; D gene ambiguous. The V and J ends lost 1 base and 6 bases respectively, with 7 bases between them. The CDR3 covers 12 residues. CDR1 is LGHDT and CDR2 is YNNKEL in the germline V gene (reference sequence). The CDR3, as DNA: TGTGCCAGCAGCCAAGTTCCTTTCGAGCAGTACTTC. This sequence encodes CASSQVPFEQYF.

V gene TRBV6-1 combines with J gene TRBJ1-5; D is undetermined. The V end lost 5 bases, the J end lost 0 bases, and 11 bases lay between the germline ends. Looked up from germline, CDR1 is MNHNS and CDR2 is SASEGT. The CDR3 runs 15 residues. The CDR3 sequence: CASSTGQYSNQPQHF. DNA for the CDR3: TGTGCCAGCAGTACGGGCCAGTATAGCAATCAGCCCCAGCATTTT.